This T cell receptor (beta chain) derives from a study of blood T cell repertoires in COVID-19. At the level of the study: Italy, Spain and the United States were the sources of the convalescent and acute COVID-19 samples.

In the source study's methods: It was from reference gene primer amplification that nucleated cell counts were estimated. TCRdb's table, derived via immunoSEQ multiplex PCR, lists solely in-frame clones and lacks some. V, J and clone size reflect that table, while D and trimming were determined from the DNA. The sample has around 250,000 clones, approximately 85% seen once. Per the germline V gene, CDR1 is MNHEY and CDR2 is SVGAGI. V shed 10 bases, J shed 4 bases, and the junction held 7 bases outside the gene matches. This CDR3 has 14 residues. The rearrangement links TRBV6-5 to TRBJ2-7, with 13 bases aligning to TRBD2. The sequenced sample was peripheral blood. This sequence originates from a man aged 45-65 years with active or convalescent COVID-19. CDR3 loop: CATRRTSGSYEQYF. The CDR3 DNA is TGTGCCACTCGTAGGACTAGCGGGAGTTACGAGCAGTACTTC.